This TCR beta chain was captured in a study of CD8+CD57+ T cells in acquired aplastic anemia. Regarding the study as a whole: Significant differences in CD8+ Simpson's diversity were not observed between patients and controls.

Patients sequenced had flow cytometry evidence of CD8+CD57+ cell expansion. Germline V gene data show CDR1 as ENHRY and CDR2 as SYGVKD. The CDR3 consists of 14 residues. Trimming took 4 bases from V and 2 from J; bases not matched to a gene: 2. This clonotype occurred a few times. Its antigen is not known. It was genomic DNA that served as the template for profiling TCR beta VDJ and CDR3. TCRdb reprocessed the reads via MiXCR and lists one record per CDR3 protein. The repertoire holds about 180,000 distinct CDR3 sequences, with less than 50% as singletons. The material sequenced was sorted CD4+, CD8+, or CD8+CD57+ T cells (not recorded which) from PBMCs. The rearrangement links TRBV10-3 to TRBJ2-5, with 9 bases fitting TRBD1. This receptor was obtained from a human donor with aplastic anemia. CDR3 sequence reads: CAISVTGGQETQYF. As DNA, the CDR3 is TGTGCCATCAGTGTGACAGGGGGGCAAGAGACCCAGTACTTC.